What follows are 13 T cell receptor beta chains derived from one specimen sequenced in a study of T cell responses to AZD1222 COVID-19 vaccine. The data were produced by immunoSEQ multiplex PCR, yet TCRdb's version contains in-frame clones alone and is incomplete. The repertoire holds fewer than 200,000 clones, with 70% to 90% as singletons. Material: peripheral blood, obtained on day 0 of AZD1222 vaccination. The receptors stem from an adult in good health.

The rearrangement links TRBV3-1 (or the pseudogene TRBV3-2) to TRBJ2-7; TRBD1 aligns across 7 bases. Germline CDR1 and CDR2: LGHDT and YNNKEL (reference sequence). The V segment lost 7 bases and the J segment 6 bases; nucleotides outside the gene matches: 12. The CDR3 loop spans 14 amino acids. For the CDR3, the DNA is TGTGCCAGCACCCGCCGGGAAGGGGGCCTCGAGCAGTACTTC. Its translation is CASTRREGGLEQYF.

This rearrangement joins TRBV12-1 to TRBJ2-1; whether TRBD2, the table's D call, matches the DNA was not checked. TRBV12-1 is shown as a pseudogene. The CDR3 loop spans 16 amino acids. The CDR3 DNA sequence: TGTGCCAGCAGCTGCCTGACTAGCGGATGCCTCAATGAGCAGTTCTTC. It encodes CASSCLTSGCLNEQFF.

The chain carries TRBV30 and TRBJ1-5, with 7 nucleotides matching TRBD1. V lost 2 bases, J lost 5 bases, and 6 bases stayed unmatched. This CDR3 contains 14 residues. The germline gives CDR1 GTSNPN, CDR2 SVGIG (reference sequence). The DNA for the CDR3 is TGTGCCTGGAGTACAGGGGTGGTTGATCAGCCCCAGCATTTT. Translated, it gives CAWSTGVVDQPQHF.

The CDR3, as DNA: TGTGCCAGCAGCCTCACGACAGATAGCAATCAGCCCCAGCATTTT. It specifies CASSLTTDSNQPQHF. V is TRBV7-9 and J is TRBJ1-5; a possible D gene is TRBD1 (5 bases). The germline gives CDR1 SEHNR, CDR2 FQNEAQ (reference sequence). This CDR3 comprises 15 residues. V was shortened by 5 bases and J by 0 bases, with 11 bases between the two germline ends.

The V and J genes are TRBV5-4 and TRBJ2-1; 12 bases match TRBD2. V was pared by 4 bases and J by 5 bases, with 1 base of the junction left unmatched. The CDR3 runs 14 residues. CDR1 and CDR2 from the germline V gene are SGHNT and YYREEE (reference sequence). The CDR3 spells CASSRLAGDNEQFF. In DNA, the CDR3 is TGTGCCAGCAGCAGACTAGCGGGGGACAATGAGCAGTTCTTC. Together with reference TRBV5-4 and TRBJ2-1, the CDR3 gives the full variable domain: ETGVTQSPTHLIKTRGQQVTLRCSSQSGHNTVSWYQQALGQGPQFIFQYYREEENGRGNFPPRFSGLQFPNYSSELNVNALELDDSALYLCASSRLAGDNEQFFGPGTRLTVL.

The chain employs TRBV2 and TRBJ2-7; 11 bases are shared with TRBD2. This CDR3 is built from 13 residues. Germline V gives CDR1 SNHLY, CDR2 FYNNEI. Germline trimming cut 6 bases from V and 2 bases from J; bases unmatched to any gene: 0. CDR3 sequence: CASRTSGTYEQYF. CDR3 nucleotide sequence: TGTGCCAGCAGGACTAGCGGGACCTACGAGCAGTACTTC.

The gene calls are TRBV30 and TRBJ1-5, with D perhaps TRBD1 (6 bases). The V end was cut by 2 bases, the J end by 5 bases, with 13 bases between. The CDR3 consists of 14 residues. Germline V lookup: CDR1 GTSNPN, CDR2 SVGIG (reference sequence). DNA for the CDR3: TGTGCCTGGAGTAAGGACAGCTTGTATCAGCCCCAGCATTTT. Translated, it gives CAWSKDSLYQPQHF. Together with reference TRBV30 and TRBJ1-5, the CDR3 gives the full variable domain: SQTIHQWPATLVQPVGSPLSLECTVEGTSNPNLYWYRQAAGRGLQLLFYSVGIGQISSEVPQNLSASRPQDRQFILSSKKLLLSDSGFYLCAWSKDSLYQPQHFGDGTRLSIL.

V gene TRBV28 combines with J gene TRBJ2-3; D call uncertain. The CDR3 has 16 amino acids. V dropped 6 bases and J dropped 0 bases, with 16 bases sitting between them. The germline V gene has CDR1 MDHEN and CDR2 SYDVKM. CDR3 nucleotide sequence: TGTGCCAGCAGCCCTACCTGGGGTGCTAGCACAGATACGCAGTATTTT. Protein: CASSPTWGASTDTQYF.

This clone was detected once. The chain is built from TRBV5-6 and TRBJ1-1; 7 nucleotides match TRBD1. Trimming at V came to 1 base and at J to 2 bases, leaving 8 bases not matched to a gene. The CDR3 consists of 16 residues. Germline values: CDR1 SGHDT, CDR2 YYEEEE. The CDR3 nucleotides are TGTGCCAGCAGCTTGACCCGACAGGGCCCTAACACTGAAGCTTTCTTT. It codes for CASSLTRQGPNTEAFF.

On this clone itself: One end of the junction varies from germline; a read error may be responsible. The chain combines TRBV18 with TRBJ2-7; 10 bases are a match to TRBD1. The CDR3 loop spans 12 amino acids. Germline-derived CDR1 and CDR2 are KGHSH and LQKENI. The DNA of the CDR3 is TGTGCCAGCTCACCAGTGGAGGGACAGGGGAGCTTC. Translated, it gives CASSPVEGQGSF. The full variable domain, rest sourced from reference TRBV18 and TRBJ2-7, is NAGVMQNPRHLVRRRGQEARLRCSPMKGHSHVYWYRQLPEEGLKFMVYLQKENIIDESGMPKERFSAEFPKEGPSILRIQQVVRGDSAAYFCASSPVEGQGSFGPGTRLTVT.

This chain connects TRBV28 to TRBJ2-5; 8 positions match TRBD2. V lost 3 bases and J lost 2; bases outside the gene matches: 5. CDR3 length: 15 amino acids. Germline CDR1 is MDHEN and CDR2 is SYDVKM. The CDR3 reads CASSFERGGQETQYF. DNA for the CDR3: TGTGCCAGCAGTTTCGAACGGGGGGGACAAGAGACCCAGTACTTC.

This chain uses TRBV24-1 with TRBJ1-1; no definite D call. The CDR3 has 14 residues. V lost 2 bases and J lost 1, with 7 bases in between. The germline V gene encodes CDR1 KGHDR and CDR2 SFDVKD. Written as DNA, the CDR3 is TGTGCCACCAGTGATTCAGTTGGGAACACTGAAGCTTTCTTT. It translates to CATSDSVGNTEAFF.

The count of this clone is one. This chain links TRBV6-5 with TRBJ2-1, with 11 bases that match TRBD2. This CDR3 region has 15 residues. Unmatched junction bases numbered 7, after V lost 6 bases and J lost 6 bases. Germline CDR1 is MNHEY and CDR2 is SVGAGI. The CDR3 coding sequence is TGTGCCAGCAGCGGACTGACTAGCGGGACCAATGAGCAGTTCTTC. Translation: CASSGLTSGTNEQFF.